This TCR beta chain was identified during a study of cytomegalovirus exposure and HLA in healthy donors. CDR1 is LGHNA, CDR2 YSLEER, per germline. The CDR3 has 16 residues. V shed 0 bases and J 3 bases; nucleotides not matched to a gene: 4. Researchers ran the PCR with 60 Vbeta and 13 Jbeta primers. Measured with immunoSEQ multiplex PCR; TCRdb has only the in-frame clones, and not every one. Among around 130,000 clones listed, about 73% were seen once. This clonotype was obtained from a human donor in good health. The chain couples TRBV4-3 to TRBJ2-7; 11 bases line up with TRBD1. Input material: PBMCs. CDR3 protein: CASSQDWGQGDYEQYF. The CDR3 DNA reads TGCGCCAGCAGCCAAGATTGGGGACAGGGGGACTACGAGCAGTACTTC.